The TCR beta chain under discussion was sequenced for a study of T cells in Graves' hyperthyroidism and ophthalmopathy. Stable Graves' hyperthyroidism meant no ophthalmopathy progression within 18 months. From germline, CDR1 is SGDLS and CDR2 YYNGEE. The CDR3 sequence is 15 residues long. The V end was cut by 4 bases, the J end by 3 bases, with 16 bases between. The CDR3 regions of TCR beta were amplified from RNA transcripts. The study used the HTBI primer set for a first-round RT-PCR of the TCR CDR3. TCRdb itself ran the multiplex PCR reads through MiXCR, one entry per CDR3 protein. The sample has roughly 800,000 distinct CDR3 sequences, 35% to 40% seen once.

This TCR was recovered from a young man with Graves' hyperthyroidism. Sample: blood. This chain uses TRBV9 with TRBJ1-1; TRBD1 is a possible D gene (6 bases). The DNA of the CDR3 is TGTGCCAGCAGCCTCTTTACAGGGTGGGACACTGAAGCTTTCTTT. Translation gives CASSLFTGWDTEAFF.